The subject of this entry is one T cell receptor beta chain. Its antigen has not been determined. No quality values exist for individual bases; no much larger clone is one base distant. These data originate in a study of a mutant IDH1 vaccine in newly diagnosed glioma (dated by TCRdb to 2020 to 2023). Background on the whole study: The 32 treated patients were roughly 62% male and around 40% female, with a mean age of around 40 years. Prior to enrollment, standard therapy consisting of radiotherapy alone, temozolomide alone, or radiochemotherapy with temozolomide had been administered to patients, with the combination being received by most patients. Six visits were used for peripheral blood collection: V03 (baseline), V05, V07, V10, V12 and V13. Longitudinal TCRB deep sequencing was performed for roughly 24 treated patients wherever samples were available for exploratory analyses. Broader findings and caveats from the paper: Pseudoprogression appeared unrelated to alterations in the top peripheral T cell clonotypes detected by TCRB sequencing. Vaccine-induced immune responses across multiple MHC alleles were detected in 93.3% of patients. Availability determined which PBMC samples were chosen for TCRB deep sequencing. According to the authors, sample limitations meant that analyses of patient blood samples could not be reproduced.

The germline ends are 9 bases apart after V is trimmed by 4 bases and J by 2 bases. CDR1 and CDR2 are read off the germline V gene as MNHNS and SASEGT. Counted from cysteine to phenylalanine, this CDR3 has 14 amino acids. Only the CDR3 region is kept as DNA, spanning 42 bases read in frame from base 1. What the time point label conveys for this sample: baseline, week 1 (first vaccination visit). Taken with the paper, the label for treatment or condition translates to: pre-vaccination baseline after standard-of-care therapy. Donors had newly diagnosed WHO grade 3 or 4 IDH1-mutant astrocytomas with loss of nuclear ATRX. The samples were drawn from NOA16, a multicentre, single-arm, open-label phase I trial in Germany that tested a mutant IDH1 peptide vaccine in humans for the first time. For immunogenicity testing, the blood drawn at visit V03 was used as the baseline sample. Genomic DNA for TCRB sequencing was extracted from EDTA blood using the DNeasy Blood and Tissue Kit.

Library creation used the immunoSEQ multiplex PCR assay. Following the manufacturer's protocol, the hsTCRB Kit was used to amplify rearranged TCR beta chain sequences. Sequencing of TCRB libraries was carried out on an Illumina MiSeq. The source study handled its data this way. The proprietary platform of the kit vendor was used for demultiplexing, trimming and gene mapping. The source is immuneACCESS, and TCRdb retained only in-frame sequences with V and J called. Part of the clones is not carried over; for the studies checked, unresolved V genes explain less than half of this, and the remainder is unexplained. Clonal size and the V and J genes are those of that table, whereas D and trimming came from the DNA. This sample has around 60,000 clones in its table, and 91% of those were observed once. About 2.5% of the sample lies in the top ten.

This sample comprised PBMCs, obtained from a glioma patient treated with radiotherapy, temozolomide or both. This sequence was found in a man aged 50-60 years with glioma. The rearrangement joined TRBV6-1 to TRBJ1-5, with the D gene too uncertain to name. This receptor has the CDR3 CASSAGSGNQPQHF. The nucleotide sequence reads TGTGCCAGCAGTGCAGGCAGTGGCAATCAGCCCCAGCATTTT.